This record covers a single T cell receptor (beta chain). Its antigen is not known. This sample stems from a study of blood T cells in healthy people across ages. CDR1 and CDR2 (germline): SGHDT, YYEEEE. This CDR3 contains 13 residues. Overall study results and limits: Aged donors had fewer naive CD4+ cells and lower diversity than long-lived donors.

Primed by a sample-barcoded 5' primer and a J-beta primer mix, a second PCR proceeded for about 6 to 12 cycles. TCRdb re-called the 5' RACE reads with MiXCR, one entry per CDR3 protein. The table lists approximately 800,000 distinct CDR3 sequences, about 62% of them singletons. This sequence originates from a man between 25 and 39 years old in good health. Material: blood. This chain connects TRBV5-6 to TRBJ2-1; D unclear. The tail of the sequence fits TRBJ2-7 better, so the J call may be wrong. CDR3 DNA: TGTGCCAGCAGCTACACAGAGTCCTACGAGCAGTACTTC. This translates into CASSYTESYEQYF.